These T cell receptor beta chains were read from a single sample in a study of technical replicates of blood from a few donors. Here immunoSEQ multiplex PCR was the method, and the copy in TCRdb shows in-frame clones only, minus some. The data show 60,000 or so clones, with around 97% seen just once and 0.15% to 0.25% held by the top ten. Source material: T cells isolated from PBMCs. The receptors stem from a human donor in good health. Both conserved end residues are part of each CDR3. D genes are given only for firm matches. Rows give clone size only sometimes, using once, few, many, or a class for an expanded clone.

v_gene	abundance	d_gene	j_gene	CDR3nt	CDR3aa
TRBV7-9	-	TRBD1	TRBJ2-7	TGTGCCAGCAGCGCCAGACCCCGGGACAGGGTTTTAAGTGTGCAGTACTTC	CASSARPRDRVLSVQYF
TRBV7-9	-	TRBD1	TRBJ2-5	TGTGCCAGCAGCCTAACGGAGGGACAGGGGGGGGAGACCCAGTACTTC	CASSLTEGQGGETQYF
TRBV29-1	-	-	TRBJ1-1	TGCAGCGTTGAAGGCGGGGGCGACCCCGGGACCCCGCCCGGAGCTTTCTTT	CSVEGGGDPGTPPGAFF
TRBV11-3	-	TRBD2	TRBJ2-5	TGTGCCAGCAGCTTCCTAGCGGGGGAAGAGACCCAGTACTTC	CASSFLAGEETQYF
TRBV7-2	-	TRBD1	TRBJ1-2	TGTGCCAGCAGCTTAGGCGCAGGGGGCTATGGCTACACCTTC	CASSLGAGGYGYTF
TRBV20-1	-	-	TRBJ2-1	TGCAGTGCCAGACTAGATGAGCAGTTCTTC	CSARLDEQFF
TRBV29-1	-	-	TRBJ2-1	TGCAGCGTTCATGGGGCGGGGATGTCCTACAATGAGCAGTTCTTC	CSVHGAGMSYNEQFF
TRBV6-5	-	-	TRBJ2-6	TGTGCCAGCTCCCCGGGGGTAACTGGGGCCAACGTCCTGACTTTC	CASSPGVTGANVLTF
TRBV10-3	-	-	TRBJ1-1	TGTGCCATCAGTAAAGTTGGGGGCGAGGGAATGAACACTGAAGCTTTCTTT	CAISKVGGEGMNTEAFF
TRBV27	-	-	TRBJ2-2	TGTGCCAGCAGGCCGAACACGCGGGTCACCGGGGAGCTGTTTTTT	CASRPNTRVTGELFF
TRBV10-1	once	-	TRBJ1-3	TGCGCCAGCAGTGAGTTACAGGGAGCTGGAAACACCATATATTTT	CASSELQGAGNTIYF
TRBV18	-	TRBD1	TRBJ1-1	TGTGCCAGCTCCCTCGATCGGACAGGGGGAGGGTCTGAAGCTTTCTTT	CASSLDRTGGGSEAFF
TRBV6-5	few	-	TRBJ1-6	TGTGCCAGCAGCCGCGCCGGTTCACCCCTCCACTTT	CASSRAGSPLHF
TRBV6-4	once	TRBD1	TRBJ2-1	TGTGCCAGCAGTGACTCTGAGACAGGGGTCTTTCGTGAGCAGTTCTTC	CASSDSETGVFREQFF
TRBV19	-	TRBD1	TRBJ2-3	TGTGCCAGTAGTCAACAGGGGTCAGATACGCAGTATTTT	CASSQQGSDTQYF
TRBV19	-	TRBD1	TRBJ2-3	TGTGCCAGTAGTAGGGCGGGAACAGGGGGCTTGACAGATACGCAGTATTTT	CASSRAGTGGLTDTQYF
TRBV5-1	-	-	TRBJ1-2	TGCGCCAGCAGCTACGGAGGGGATGGCTACACCTTC	CASSYGGDGYTF
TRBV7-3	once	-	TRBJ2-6	TGTGCCAGCAGCTCTAGGAAGACGCTTACAAGTCGGGCCAACGTCCTGACTTTC	CASSSRKTLTSRANVLTF
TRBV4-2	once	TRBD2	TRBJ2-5	TGTGCCAGCAGCCAACCGGGACTAGCGGAACAAGAGACCCAGTACTTC	CASSQPGLAEQETQYF
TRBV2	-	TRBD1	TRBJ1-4	TGTGCCAGCAGTGGACAGGGTGTTGAAAAACTGTTTTTT	CASSGQGVEKLFF
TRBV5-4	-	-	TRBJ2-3	TGTGCCAGCAGCGGGTCTAGCAGCGATACGCAGTATTTT	CASSGSSSDTQYF
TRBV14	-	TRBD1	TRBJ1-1	TGTGCCAGCAGCCAATGGTCACAGGGGGAAGCTTTCTTT	CASSQWSQGEAFF
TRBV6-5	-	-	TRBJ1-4	TGTGCCAGCAGTTACTCGGGACATAATGAAAAACTGTTTTTT	CASSYSGHNEKLFF